The 7 T cell receptor beta chains below were found in one sample sequenced in a study of metastatic and nonmetastatic thyroid tumors. No treatment of any kind had been given to any patient before thyroid surgery. TCRdb reprocessed the PCR reads using MiXCR. The sample has thousands of clones, roughly a fifth seen once. The specimen sequenced was adjacent normal tissue. All receptors come from a female donor with papillary thyroid cancer or a benign thyroid nodule (not recorded which). Some clones in this sample may be carry-over from other donors' samples.

The rearrangement links TRBV6-5 to TRBJ1-1; perhaps TRBD1 as D (6 bases). Germline V gene lookup returns CDR1 MNHEY and CDR2 SVGAGI. With 0 bases removed from V and 10 bases from J, the gap between germline ends came to 15 bases. The CDR3 runs 14 residues. The CDR3 coding sequence is TGTGCCAGCAGTTACTCGATACAGGGTTCAGGAGCTTTCTTT. This encodes CASSYSIQGSGAFF.

This clone is medium-sized within its sample. The chain couples TRBV2 to TRBJ2-7; D is unresolved. Germline V gene lookup returns CDR1 SNHLY and CDR2 FYNNEI. The CDR3 spans 13 residues. Deletions cut 2 bases from V and 2 bases from J, with 7 bases between. The CDR3 sequence: CASSERRAYEQYF. The CDR3 DNA is TGTGCCAGCAGTGAAAGACGGGCCTACGAGCAGTACTTC.

Points on this clone: This clone may be a read error of a much larger clone one base away. It is likely a read error, because the conserved phenylalanine at the end of the CDR3 is missing. The DNA is omitted, as the CDR3 cannot be located on it reliably, and the CDR3 follows TCRdb's listing. This chain uses TRBV6-6 with TRBJ2-7. The CDR3 spans 14 residues, counting both ends. CDR1 is MNHNY and CDR2 is SVGAGI in the germline V gene (reference sequence). The CDR3 region is CASSYSELASEHYL.

This clone is large. This sample includes further DNA sequences coding for the same CDR3. This chain links TRBV6-1 with TRBJ1-6; D is perhaps TRBD1 (5 bases). The length of the CDR3 is 12 residues. V lost 6 bases to trimming and J lost 8 bases, with 8 bases between them. The V gene's germline CDR1 is MNHNS and CDR2 SASEGT. DNA for the CDR3: TGTGCCAGCAGCAGGGTCGATTCACCCCTCCACTTT. Translation: CASSRVDSPLHF.

This clone was seen ten or more times. CDR3 DNA: TGCGCCAGCAGCCGCCTAAGGGGTCAGCCCCAGCATTTT. Protein product: CASSRLRGQPQHF. The chain recombines TRBV4-1 with TRBJ1-5; perhaps TRBD1 as D (5 bases). The CDR3 is 13 residues long. Per germline, CDR1 MGHRA and CDR2 YSYEKL. V was cut by 4 bases and J by 6 bases, with 10 bases left in between.

By share, this clone counts as medium-sized. The gene calls are TRBV6-7 and TRBJ2-7, with D possibly matching TRBD1 (6 bases). TRBV6-7 is an ORF, and what it does is uncertain. This CDR3 has 13 amino acids. The germline V and J ends were trimmed by 2 bases and 2 bases, with 7 bases remaining between them. For the CDR3, the DNA is TGTGCCAGCAGTTACGGGGGCCCCTACGAGCAGTACTTC. This encodes CASSYGGPYEQYF.

V and J are TRBV20-1 and TRBJ2-3, with TRBD2 matching 7 bases. The germline CDR1 and CDR2 sequences are DFQATT and SNEGSKA (reference sequence). There are 14 residues in the CDR3. The J segment lost 0 bases and the V segment lost 6 bases, leaving 6 bases of the junction unmatched. DNA for the CDR3: TGCAGTGCACCAGGGAGGGCGAGCACAGATACGCAGTATTTT. The encoded protein is CSAPGRASTDTQYF.